This T cell receptor (beta chain) was obtained from a study of blood T cell repertoires in COVID-19. About the research overall: The United States, Italy and Spain were the sources of the acute and convalescent COVID-19 samples.

Sequencing used immunoSEQ multiplex PCR; TCRdb keeps in-frame clones, though not all of them. The sample shows over 200,000 clones, around 90% of them seen only once. The CDR3 sequence is 14 residues long. The germline V gene has CDR1 SQVTM and CDR2 ANQGSEA. Trimming at V came to 0 bases and at J to 3 bases, leaving 4 bases not matched to a gene. The J gene is TRBJ1-2, the V gene TRBV29-1; 7 bases line up with TRBD1. This sequence was found in a man in his 60s who had recovered from COVID-19. Sequencing used peripheral blood. The CDR3 reads CSVEDRDRDYGYTF. Written as DNA, the CDR3 is TGCAGCGTTGAAGATCGGGACAGAGACTATGGCTACACCTTC.